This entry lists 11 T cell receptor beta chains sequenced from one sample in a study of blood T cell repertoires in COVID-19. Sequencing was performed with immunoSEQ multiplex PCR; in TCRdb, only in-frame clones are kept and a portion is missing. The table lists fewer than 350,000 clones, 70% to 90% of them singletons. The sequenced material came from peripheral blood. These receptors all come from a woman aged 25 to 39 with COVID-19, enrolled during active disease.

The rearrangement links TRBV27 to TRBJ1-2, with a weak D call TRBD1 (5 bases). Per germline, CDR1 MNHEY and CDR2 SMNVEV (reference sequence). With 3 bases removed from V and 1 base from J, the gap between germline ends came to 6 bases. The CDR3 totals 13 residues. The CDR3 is CASSLTVNYGYTF. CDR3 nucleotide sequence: TGTGCCAGCAGTTTGACAGTTAACTATGGCTACACCTTC.

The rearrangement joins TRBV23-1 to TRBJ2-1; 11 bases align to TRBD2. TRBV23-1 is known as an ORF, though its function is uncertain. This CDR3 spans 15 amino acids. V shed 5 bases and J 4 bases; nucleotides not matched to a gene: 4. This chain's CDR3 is CASSKLAGAYNEQFF. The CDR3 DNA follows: TGCGCCAGCAGTAAACTAGCGGGGGCATACAATGAGCAGTTCTTC.

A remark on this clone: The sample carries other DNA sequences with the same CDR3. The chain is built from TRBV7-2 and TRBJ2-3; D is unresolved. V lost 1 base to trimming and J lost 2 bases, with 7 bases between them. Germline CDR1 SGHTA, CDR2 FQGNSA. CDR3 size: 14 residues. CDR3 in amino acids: CASSLVASTDTQYF. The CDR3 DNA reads TGTGCCAGCAGCTTAGTGGCATCCACAGATACGCAGTATTTT. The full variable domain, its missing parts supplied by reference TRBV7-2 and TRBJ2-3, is GAGVSQSPSNKVTEKGKDVELRCDPISGHTALYWYRQSLGQGLEFLIYFQGNSAPDKSGLPSDRFSAERTGGSVSTLTIQRTQQEDSAVYLCASSLVASTDTQYFGPGTRLTVL.

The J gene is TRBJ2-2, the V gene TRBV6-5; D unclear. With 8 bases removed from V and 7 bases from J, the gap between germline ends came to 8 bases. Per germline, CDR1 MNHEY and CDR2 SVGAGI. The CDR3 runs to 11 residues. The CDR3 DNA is TGTGCCAGCCGATCGGGCGGGGAGCTGTTTTTT. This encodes CASRSGGELFF.

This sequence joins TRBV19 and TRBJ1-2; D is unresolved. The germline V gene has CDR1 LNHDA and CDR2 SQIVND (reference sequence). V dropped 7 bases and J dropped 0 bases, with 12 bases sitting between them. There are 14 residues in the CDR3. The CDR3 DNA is TGTGCCAGTAAGGAACCTGGAGCTAACTATGGCTACACCTTC. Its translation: CASKEPGANYGYTF.

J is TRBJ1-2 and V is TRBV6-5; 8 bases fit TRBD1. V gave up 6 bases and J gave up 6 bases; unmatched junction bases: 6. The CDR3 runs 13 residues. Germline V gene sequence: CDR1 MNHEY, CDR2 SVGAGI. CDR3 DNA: TGTGCCAGCAGGCACAGGGGGGGAAATGGCTACACCTTC. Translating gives CASRHRGGNGYTF.

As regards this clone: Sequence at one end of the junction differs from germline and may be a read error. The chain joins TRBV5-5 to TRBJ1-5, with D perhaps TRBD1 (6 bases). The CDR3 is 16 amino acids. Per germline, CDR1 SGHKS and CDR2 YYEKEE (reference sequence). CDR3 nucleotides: TGTGCCAGTAGCTTGGGTCGAGGGGGTAGCAATCAGCCCCAGCATTTT. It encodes CASSLGRGGSNQPQHF.

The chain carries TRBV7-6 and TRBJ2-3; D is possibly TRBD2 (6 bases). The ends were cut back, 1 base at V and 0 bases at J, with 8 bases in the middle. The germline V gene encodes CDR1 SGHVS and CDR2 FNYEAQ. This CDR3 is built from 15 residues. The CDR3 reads CASSLVAESTDTQYF. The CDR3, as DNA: TGTGCCAGCAGCTTAGTAGCGGAAAGCACAGATACGCAGTATTTT.

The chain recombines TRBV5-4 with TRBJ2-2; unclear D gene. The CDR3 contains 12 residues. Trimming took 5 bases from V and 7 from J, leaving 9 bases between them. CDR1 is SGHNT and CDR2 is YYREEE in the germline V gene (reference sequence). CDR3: CASSSYGGELFF. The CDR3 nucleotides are TGTGCCAGCAGTTCATACGGCGGGGAGCTGTTTTTT.

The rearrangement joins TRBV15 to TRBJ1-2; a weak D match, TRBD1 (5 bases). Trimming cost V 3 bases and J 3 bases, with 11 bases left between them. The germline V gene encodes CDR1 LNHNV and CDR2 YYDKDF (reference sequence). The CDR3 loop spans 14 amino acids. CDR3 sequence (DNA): TGTGCCACCAGCAGCCATTGGACACACTATGGCTACACCTTC. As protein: CATSSHWTHYGYTF.

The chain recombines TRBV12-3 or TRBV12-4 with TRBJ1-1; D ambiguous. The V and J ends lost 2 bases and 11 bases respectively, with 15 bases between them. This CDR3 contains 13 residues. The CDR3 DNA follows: TGTGCCAGCAGTTTAATATCCGGTGATGCGGCTTTCTTT. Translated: CASSLISGDAAFF.